The 10 T cell receptor beta chains presented below share a single source sample, sequenced in a study of blood T cell repertoires in COVID-19. TCRdb's table, derived via immunoSEQ multiplex PCR, lists solely in-frame clones and lacks some. The table includes approximately 160,000 clones, around 80% detected once. Sequences were obtained from peripheral blood. The receptors were gathered from a woman aged 80 or older with acute or convalescent COVID-19.

This chain connects TRBV28 to TRBJ1-2; TRBD1 aligns across 8 bases. The germline V gene encodes CDR1 MDHEN and CDR2 SYDVKM. The CDR3 spans 13 residues. Losses at the gene ends were 4 bases for V and 7 bases for J; bases not matched to a gene: 5. CDR3 region: CASSSGQGGGYTF. For the CDR3, the DNA is TGTGCCAGCAGTTCCGGACAGGGAGGTGGCTACACCTTC.

This chain uses TRBV19 with TRBJ2-1, with 7 nucleotides matching TRBD2. Looked up from germline, CDR1 is LNHDA and CDR2 is SQIVND (reference sequence). Trimming removed 1 base from V and 9 bases from J; junction bases left unmatched: 3. CDR3 length: 13 residues. CDR3: CASSIAPGGEQFF. The CDR3 DNA reads as TGTGCCAGTAGTATAGCCCCGGGGGGTGAGCAGTTCTTC.

V is TRBV6-5 and J is TRBJ2-1, with D possibly being TRBD1 (6 bases). V dropped 2 bases and J dropped 9 bases, with 17 bases sitting between them. The CDR3 totals 15 residues. Germline CDR1 reads MNHEY; CDR2 reads SVGAGI. CDR3 DNA sequence: TGTGCCAGCAGTTACGTAGGGGGACGTGGGACTGAGCAGTTCTTC. Protein: CASSYVGGRGTEQFF.

CDR3 in amino acids: CASSPIAGGSYEQYF. DNA for the CDR3: TGTGCCAGCAGCCCAATAGCGGGCGGCTCCTACGAGCAGTACTTC. The chain carries TRBV5-6 and TRBJ2-7; TRBD2 agrees at 7 bases. The germline CDR1 and CDR2 sequences are SGHDT and YYEEEE. The CDR3 loop spans 15 amino acids. With 4 bases clipped from V and 0 bases from J, the junction kept 7 bases outside the gene matches. Filled out from reference TRBV5-6 and TRBJ2-7, the complete variable domain reads DAGVTQSPTHLIKTRGQQVTLRCSPKSGHDTVSWYQQALGQGPQFIFQYYEEEERQRGNFPDRFSGHQFPNYSSELNVNALLLGDSALYLCASSPIAGGSYEQYFGPGTRLTVT.

This sequence joins TRBV19 and TRBJ1-4; 10 bases align to TRBD1. The V and J ends lost 5 bases and 7 bases, in that order; junction bases with no gene match: 7. Germline V gene lookup returns CDR1 LNHDA and CDR2 SQIVND (reference sequence). The CDR3 length is 15 residues. CDR3 region: CASSDRDRGAEKLFF. The CDR3 DNA reads as TGTGCCAGTAGTGACCGGGACAGGGGTGCTGAAAAACTGTTTTTT.

The chain recombines TRBV5-4 with TRBJ2-7; 9 nucleotides line up with TRBD1. The CDR3 consists of 17 residues. Germline CDR1 SGHNT, CDR2 YYREEE (reference sequence). The V and J ends lost 0 bases and 0 bases, in that order; junction bases with no gene match: 7. The DNA of the CDR3 is TGTGCCAGCAGCTTGGGGGGGGGACAGGGTAACTCCTACGAGCAGTACTTC. It translates to CASSLGGGQGNSYEQYF. Filled out from reference TRBV5-4 and TRBJ2-7, the complete variable domain reads ETGVTQSPTHLIKTRGQQVTLRCSSQSGHNTVSWYQQALGQGPQFIFQYYREEENGRGNFPPRFSGLQFPNYSSELNVNALELDDSALYLCASSLGGGQGNSYEQYFGPGTRLTVT.

The rearrangement uses TRBV5-1 and TRBJ2-5, with 7 bases that match TRBD1. Looked up from germline, CDR1 is SGHRS and CDR2 is YFSETQ. Trimming removed 3 bases from V and 5 bases from J; junction bases left unmatched: 7. The CDR3 extends over 14 amino acids. CDR3 sequence (DNA): TGCGCCAGCAGCTACATTCAGGGGGAGGAGACCCAGTACTTC. Amino acids: CASSYIQGEETQYF.

The rearrangement links TRBV5-5 to TRBJ1-3; D is unclear. CDR3 length equals 20 residues. V was cut by 1 base and J by 0 bases, with 23 bases left in between. The germline gives CDR1 SGHKS, CDR2 YYEKEE (reference sequence). CDR3 nucleotide sequence: TGTGCCAGCAGCTTGACCCCCGCGGGGTGGGCAGACTACTCTGGAAACACCATATATTTT. It translates to CASSLTPAGWADYSGNTIYF.

V is TRBV6-5 and J is TRBJ2-3; 10 nucleotides align to TRBD2. V lost 6 bases and J lost 3; bases outside the gene matches: 6. From germline, CDR1 is MNHEY and CDR2 SVGAGI. This CDR3 spans 15 amino acids. CDR3 in amino acids: CASRTPSGSTDTQYF. As DNA, the CDR3 is TGTGCCAGCAGGACCCCTAGCGGGAGTACAGATACGCAGTATTTT.

The V call is TRBV28, the J call TRBJ1-2; unclear D gene. Germline loops: CDR1 MDHEN, CDR2 SYDVKM. The CDR3 covers 12 residues. Trimming removed 4 bases from V and 4 bases from J, with 7 bases in between. The CDR3 reads CASSSGSYGYTF. The CDR3 region has the DNA TGTGCCAGCAGTTCCGGGAGCTATGGCTACACCTTC.